This entry features one T cell receptor beta chain sequence. Sequencing was performed with immunoSEQ multiplex PCR; in TCRdb, only in-frame clones are kept and a portion is missing. This table holds under 110,000 clones, 60% to 80% found once. The data were obtained in a study of blood T cell repertoires in COVID-19. The wider study: Nucleic acid was either cDNA or gDNA, and it came from T cells, B-cell-depleted T cells, or PBMCs.

The clonotype originates from a human donor with acute or convalescent COVID-19. The donor label of this sample is uncertain. Sequencing used peripheral blood.

The DNA of the CDR3 is TGTGCCAGAAGCTTGCAGGGGATAAGCAATCAGCCCCAGCATTTT. Translation gives CARSLQGISNQPQHF. This sequence joins TRBV5-3 and TRBJ1-5, with D possibly matching TRBD1 (6 bases). TRBV5-3 is an ORF, and what it does is uncertain. The CDR3 length is 15 residues. The V and J ends lost 1 base and 1 base respectively, with 9 bases between them.